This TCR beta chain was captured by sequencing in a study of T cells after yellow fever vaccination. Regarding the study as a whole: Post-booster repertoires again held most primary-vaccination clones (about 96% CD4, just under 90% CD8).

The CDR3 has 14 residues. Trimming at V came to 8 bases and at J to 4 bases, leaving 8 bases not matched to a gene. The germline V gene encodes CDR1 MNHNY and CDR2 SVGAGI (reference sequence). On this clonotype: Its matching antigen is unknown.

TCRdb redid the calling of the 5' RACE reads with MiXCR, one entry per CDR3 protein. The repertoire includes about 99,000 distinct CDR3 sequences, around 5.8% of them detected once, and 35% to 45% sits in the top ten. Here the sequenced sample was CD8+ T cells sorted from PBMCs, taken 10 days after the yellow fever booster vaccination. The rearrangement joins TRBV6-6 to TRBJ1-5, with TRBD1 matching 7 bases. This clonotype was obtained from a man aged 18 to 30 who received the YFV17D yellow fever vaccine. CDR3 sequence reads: CASGGQLLNQPQHF. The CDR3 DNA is TGTGCCAGCGGGGGACAGTTACTGAATCAGCCCCAGCATTTT.